This TCR beta chain was captured in a study of CD8 T cells in Susac syndrome. This CDR3 is built from 14 residues. CDR1 is MNHEY, CDR2 SVGEGT, per germline. The V and J ends lost 6 bases and 2 bases respectively, with 14 bases between them. Sequencing of TCR beta was carried out in blood CD8+ and CD4+ T cells. RNA was extracted with the RNeasy kit, and a quantity of roughly 0.5 to 1 ug was reverse transcribed using random hexamers. Across 54 Vbeta and 13 Jbeta, immunoSEQ multiplex PCR amplified TCR beta CDR3. TCRdb independently ran MiXCR on the immunoSEQ multiplex PCR reads; one entry per CDR3 protein. The sample lists under 200,000 distinct CDR3 sequences, around 94% occurring once.

The sample consisted of CD4+ T cells from PBMCs. The TCR originated in a human donor in good health. The chain has TRBV6-2 or TRBV6-3 and TRBJ2-7; D is unclear. In DNA form, the CDR3 reads TGTGCCAGCAGACTGGCTGGCAGTACCTACGAGCAGTACTTC. Amino acids: CASRLAGSTYEQYF.